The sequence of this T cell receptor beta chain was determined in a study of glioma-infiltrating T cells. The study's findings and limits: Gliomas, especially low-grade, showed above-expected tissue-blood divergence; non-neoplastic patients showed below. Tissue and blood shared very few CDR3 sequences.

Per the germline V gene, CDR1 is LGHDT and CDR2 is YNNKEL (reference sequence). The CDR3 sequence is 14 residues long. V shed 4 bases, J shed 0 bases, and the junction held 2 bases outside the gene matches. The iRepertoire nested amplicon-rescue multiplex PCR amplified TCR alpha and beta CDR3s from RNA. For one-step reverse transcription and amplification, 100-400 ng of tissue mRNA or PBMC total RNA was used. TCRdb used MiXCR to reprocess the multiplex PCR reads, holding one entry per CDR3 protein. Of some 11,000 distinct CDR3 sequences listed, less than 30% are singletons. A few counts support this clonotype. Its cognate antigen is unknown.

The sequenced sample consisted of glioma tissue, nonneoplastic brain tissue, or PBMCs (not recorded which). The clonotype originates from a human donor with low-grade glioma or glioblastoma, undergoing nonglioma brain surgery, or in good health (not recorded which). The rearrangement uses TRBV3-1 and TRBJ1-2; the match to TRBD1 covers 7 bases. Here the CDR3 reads CASSRQGPNYGYTF. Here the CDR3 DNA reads TGTGCCAGCAGCCGACAGGGCCCTAACTATGGCTACACCTTC.